A single sample gave rise to the 10 T cell receptor beta chains below, sequenced in a study of control samples from healthy donors and cancer patients. Sequenced by immunoSEQ multiplex PCR; TCRdb stores in-frame clones only, minus some. The table includes about 55,000 clones, roughly 86% detected once. The sequenced material came from blood. The receptors originated from a man in his fifties in good health.

The chain employs TRBV7-6 and TRBJ2-5; D unclear. This CDR3 comprises 13 residues. Deletions cut 1 base from V and 2 bases from J, with 5 bases between. Per the germline V gene, CDR1 is SGHVS and CDR2 is FNYEAQ. CDR3 nucleotides: TGTGCCAGCAGCTTAGTAACTCAAGAGACCCAGTACTTC. Residues: CASSLVTQETQYF. Filled out from reference TRBV7-6 and TRBJ2-5, the complete variable domain reads GAGVSQSPRYKVTKRGQDVALRCDPISGHVSLYWYRQALGQGPEFLTYFNYEAQQDKSGLPNDRFSAERPEGSISTLTIQRTEQRDSAMYRCASSLVTQETQYFGPGTRLLVL.

This chain uses TRBV27 with TRBJ2-1; D may be TRBD2 (5 bases). CDR3 length: 15 amino acids. Per germline, CDR1 MNHEY and CDR2 SMNVEV (reference sequence). Trimming pared 2 bases from V and 0 bases from J, leaving 8 bases between. CDR3: CASSLKGSSYNEQFF. The CDR3 DNA reads as TGTGCCAGCAGTTTAAAAGGGAGCTCCTACAATGAGCAGTTCTTC.

This clone appeared once. J is TRBJ1-2 and V is TRBV18, with 7 bases lining up with TRBD1. Losses at the gene ends were 1 base for V and 0 bases for J; bases not matched to a gene: 5. CDR3 size: 16 residues. Germline CDR1 is KGHSH and CDR2 is LQKENI. In nucleotides, the CDR3 is TGTGCCAGCTCACCACTTGTAGACAGGGCTAACTATGGCTACACCTTC. Protein sequence: CASSPLVDRANYGYTF.

The V gene is TRBV7-9, the J gene TRBJ1-4; TRBD1 matches 11 bases. This CDR3 has 17 amino acids. Germline V gene lookup returns CDR1 SEHNR and CDR2 FQNEAQ (reference sequence). V lost 5 bases, J lost 3 bases, and 8 bases stayed unmatched. This CDR3 is CASSPSRDRGANEKLFF. CDR3 coding DNA: TGTGCCAGCAGCCCGTCCCGGGACAGGGGGGCTAATGAAAAACTGTTTTTT.

This chain uses TRBV11-2 with TRBJ1-2; TRBD1 matches at 9 bases. Trimming took 1 base from V and 6 from J; bases not matched to a gene: 6. The germline V gene encodes CDR1 SGHAT and CDR2 FQNNGV. The CDR3 covers 15 residues. The CDR3 region is CASSLGPGQGDGYTF. In nucleotides, the CDR3 is TGTGCCAGCAGCTTAGGACCGGGACAGGGCGATGGCTACACCTTC.

This clone showed up just once. The chain employs TRBV3-1 (or the pseudogene TRBV3-2) and TRBJ2-3, with D perhaps matching TRBD2 (7 bases). CDR3 length: 16 amino acids. The V gene lost 3 bases and the J gene lost 0 bases, with 13 bases spanning the gap. Germline CDR1 is LGHDT and CDR2 is YNNKEL (reference sequence). In nucleotides, the CDR3 is TGTGCCAGCAGCCAGCGGGGGCGGATTAGCACAGATACGCAGTATTTT. This encodes CASSQRGRISTDTQYF.

The CDR3 loop is CSARWGGYTF. The CDR3 nucleotides are TGCAGTGCTAGATGGGGGGGCTACACCTTC. This chain joins TRBV20-1 and TRBJ1-2; D may be TRBD1 (5 bases). CDR3 length equals 10 residues. V was trimmed by 2 bases and J by 8 bases, leaving 6 bases between them. The germline V gene has CDR1 DFQATT and CDR2 SNEGSKA (reference sequence).

This CDR3 reads CASRVGESYEQYF. The CDR3 nucleotides are TGTGCCAGCCGCGTGGGGGAATCCTACGAGCAGTACTTC. The chain uses TRBV28 and TRBJ2-7, with D possibly called TRBD1 or TRBD2 (5 bases each). CDR1 is MDHEN, CDR2 SYDVKM, per germline. This CDR3 is built from 13 residues. Trimming removed 8 bases from V and 1 base from J, with 12 bases in between.

This chain uses TRBV24-1 with TRBJ1-1; 10 bases are shared with TRBD1. The CDR3 consists of 15 residues. The V gene's germline CDR1 is KGHDR and CDR2 SFDVKD. The J segment lost 3 bases and the V segment lost 6 bases, leaving 6 bases of the junction unmatched. CDR3 protein: CATSNPGTGDTEAFF. CDR3 coding DNA: TGTGCCACCAGTAACCCTGGGACAGGGGACACTGAAGCTTTCTTT.

The genes are TRBV7-2 and TRBJ2-1; 8 nucleotides line up with TRBD2. Germline CDR1 is SGHTA and CDR2 is FQGNSA. The junction had 5 bases not matched to a gene; V was cut back by 1 base and J by 9 bases. This CDR3 has 14 residues. The CDR3 DNA reads TGTGCCAGCAGCTTAGATCCGGGGGGGGTTGAGCAGTTCTTC. Translated, it gives CASSLDPGGVEQFF.